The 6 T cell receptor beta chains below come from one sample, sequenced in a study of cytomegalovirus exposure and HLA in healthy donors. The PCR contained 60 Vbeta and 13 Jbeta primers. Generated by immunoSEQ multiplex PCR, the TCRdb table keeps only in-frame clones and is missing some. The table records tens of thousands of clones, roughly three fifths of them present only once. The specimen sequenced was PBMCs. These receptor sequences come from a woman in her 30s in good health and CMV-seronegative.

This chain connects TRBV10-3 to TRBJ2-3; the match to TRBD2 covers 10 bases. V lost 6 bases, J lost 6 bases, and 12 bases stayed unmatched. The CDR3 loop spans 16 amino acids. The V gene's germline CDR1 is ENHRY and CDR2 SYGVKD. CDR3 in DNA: TGTGCCATCAGGGCAGGGGCTAGCGGGAGTAGGGATACGCAGTATTTT. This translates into CAIRAGASGSRDTQYF.

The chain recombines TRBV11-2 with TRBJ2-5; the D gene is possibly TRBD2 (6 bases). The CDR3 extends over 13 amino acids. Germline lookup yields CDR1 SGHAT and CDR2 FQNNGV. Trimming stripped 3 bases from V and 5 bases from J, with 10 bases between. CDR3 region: CASSFVAGETQYF. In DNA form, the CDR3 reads TGTGCCAGCAGCTTCGTTGCGGGGGAGACCCAGTACTTC.

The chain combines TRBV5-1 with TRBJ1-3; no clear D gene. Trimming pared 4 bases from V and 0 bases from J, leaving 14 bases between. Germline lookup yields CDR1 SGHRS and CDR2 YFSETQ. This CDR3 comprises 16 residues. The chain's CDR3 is CASSLSMGFSGNTIYF. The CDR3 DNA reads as TGCGCCAGCAGCCTGAGTATGGGCTTCTCTGGAAACACCATATATTTT.

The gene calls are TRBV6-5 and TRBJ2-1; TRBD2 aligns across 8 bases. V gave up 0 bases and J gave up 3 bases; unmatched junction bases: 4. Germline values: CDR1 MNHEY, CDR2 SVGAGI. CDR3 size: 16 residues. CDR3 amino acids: CASSYSVTSDYNEQFF. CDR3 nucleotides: TGTGCCAGCAGTTACTCCGTGACTAGCGACTACAATGAGCAGTTCTTC.

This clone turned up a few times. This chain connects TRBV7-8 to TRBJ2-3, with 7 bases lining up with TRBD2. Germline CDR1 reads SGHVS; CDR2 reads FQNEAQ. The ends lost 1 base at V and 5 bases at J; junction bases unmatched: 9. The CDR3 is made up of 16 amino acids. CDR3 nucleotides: TGTGCCAGCAGCTTAGGGTACAGCGGGGAAGGAGATACGCAGTATTTT. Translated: CASSLGYSGEGDTQYF.

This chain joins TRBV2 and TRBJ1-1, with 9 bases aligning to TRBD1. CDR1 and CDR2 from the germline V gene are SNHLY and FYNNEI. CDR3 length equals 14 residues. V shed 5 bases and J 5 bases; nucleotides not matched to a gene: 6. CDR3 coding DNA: TGTGCCAGCAGTCTCTCGACAGGGGGAACTGAAGCTTTCTTT. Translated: CASSLSTGGTEAFF. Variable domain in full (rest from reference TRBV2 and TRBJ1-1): EPEVTQTPSHQVTQMGQEVILRCVPISNHLYFYWYRQILGQKVEFLVSFYNNEISEKSEIFDDQFSVERPDGSNFTLKIRSTKLEDSAMYFCASSLSTGGTEAFFGQGTRLTVV.